Listed here is a single TCR beta chain. Ten or more counts support this clonotype. Its antigen specificity is not known. The sample holds no much larger clone one base away, and base qualities are not on file. This sample is part of a study of neurological immune-mediated disorders (dated by TCRdb to between 2017 and 2020). Study-wide context: Among the approximately 35 multiple sclerosis patients, relapsing-remitting MS was present in 31 and secondary progressive MS was present in 3. Peripheral blood TCR-beta repertoires from HTLV-I-associated myelopathy (HAM/TSP) patients, multiple sclerosis patients and healthy controls were compared by UMI-based sequencing. Alongside PBMC samples, the set of fewer than 110 TCR-beta libraries contained longitudinal samples, technical triplicates, and paired CD4+ and CD8+ T-cell subsets that had been sorted. Longitudinal HAM/TSP and healthy donors had 3 time-points each (roughly 3-40 month intervals). Of the approximately 66 subjects in the cohort, around 14 were HAM/TSP patients, about 35 were multiple sclerosis patients, and around 20 were healthy controls. General findings and caveats noted by the study authors: In phylogenetic analysis, the repertoires of 18 of 34 MS patients grouped into a cluster of related CDR3 sequences, which suggests a possible signature at the repertoire level. Across subjects, expanded clones never shared an identical CDR3 amino acid sequence, which suggests that the TCR-beta repertoires in every group were private. The MS cluster showed no association with clinical or MRI features, and the authors stated that larger cohorts are needed. TCR clonal expansion was highest in HAM/TSP patients and lowest in MS patients, with MS patients falling below even healthy controls.

The CDR3 holds 13 amino acids from the cysteine to the phenylalanine. Only CDR3 DNA remains: 39 bases, in frame from the first base. V gives up 4 bases and J gives up 1 base, and the segment between their germline ends measures 7 bases. CDR1 MDHEN and CDR2 SYDVKM are derived from the germline V gene. cDNA was synthesized by template-switch 5'RACE using a primer with a 10-nucleotide random unique molecular identifier that tagged each TCR transcript. Every sequencing run covered 15-18 subjects and yielded more than 170 million TCR-beta sequences. Total RNA was extracted with the RNeasy kit. TCR-beta VDJ regions were amplified with primers for the TCR constant region and the 5'RACE anchor, using the KAPA Real-time Library Amplification kit. A first PCR added sample indexes and Illumina adaptors, after which a second PCR increased the library yield. After Ampure bead purification, the roughly 650 bp TCR product was size-selected on a 2% E-gel SizeSelection system. Before pooling, library quality was assessed on a Bioanalyzer, concentration was determined with Qubit, and library quantification was performed with the Kapa Library Quantification kit. An Illumina HiSeq 2500 sequenced the libraries paired-end 2 x 150 bp. To increase sequence diversity, roughly 23-30% phiX was spiked into each library pool. Processing in the source paper ran as follows. The UMI-based MiGEC pipeline processed quality-filtered reads and removed over 75% of raw TCR sequences during error correction. VDJ genes were aligned to IMGT germline references, and each clonotype was defined by a unique CDR3 amino acid sequence together with V-J genes. VDJtools evaluated clonal expansion, Shannon diversity and CDR3 relatedness (CalcPairwiseDistances, ClusterSamples); CLCbio workbench built phylogenetic trees. Clones with at least 8 unique UMIs were defined as expanded, with this threshold being based on coefficient-of-variation modelling across technical triplicates. TCRdb applied fastp at Q25 and MiXCR to the public reads, then kept only in-frame beta chains. Entries are consolidated by CDR3 protein sequence, retaining the most common genes and DNA. It is TCRdb's table, rather than the study itself, that gives the V and J calls and clone size. The sample profile shows 65,000 to 85,000 distinct CDR3 sequences; 5% to 6.5% of them were found once. 7.9% of the sample lies in the top ten.

This specimen's time point label, interpreted: longitudinal time-point 2. Libraries from unsorted PBMCs were made from 2 million PBMCs kept in RNAlater at -80 degrees C until RNA extraction. Multiple sclerosis patients were enrolled in a US clinical protocol under which disease progression was evaluated by magnetic resonance imaging. Peripheral blood was subjected to Ficoll-Hypaque density gradient centrifugation to isolate PBMCs, which were then cryopreserved in liquid nitrogen. The chain was built from TRBV28 and TRBJ1-1, with the D gene not clear enough to name. This receptor was obtained from a woman aged 55-69 years with multiple sclerosis. The sequenced sample was PBMCs. The base sequence is TGTGCCAGCAGTTCCCAGGCGAACACTGAAGCTTTCTTT. Protein translation: CASSSQANTEAFF.